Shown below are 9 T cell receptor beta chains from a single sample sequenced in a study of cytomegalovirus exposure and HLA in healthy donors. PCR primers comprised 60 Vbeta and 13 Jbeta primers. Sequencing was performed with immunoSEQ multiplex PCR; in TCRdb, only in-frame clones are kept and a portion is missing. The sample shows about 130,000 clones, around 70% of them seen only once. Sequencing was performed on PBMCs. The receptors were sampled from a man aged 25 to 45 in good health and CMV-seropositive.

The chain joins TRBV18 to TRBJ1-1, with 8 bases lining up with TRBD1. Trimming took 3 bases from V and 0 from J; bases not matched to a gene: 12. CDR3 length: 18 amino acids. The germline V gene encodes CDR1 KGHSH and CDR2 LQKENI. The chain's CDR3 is CASSPSAAGGYMNTEAFF. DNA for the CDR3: TGTGCCAGCTCACCCTCCGCAGCAGGGGGCTATATGAACACTGAAGCTTTCTTT.

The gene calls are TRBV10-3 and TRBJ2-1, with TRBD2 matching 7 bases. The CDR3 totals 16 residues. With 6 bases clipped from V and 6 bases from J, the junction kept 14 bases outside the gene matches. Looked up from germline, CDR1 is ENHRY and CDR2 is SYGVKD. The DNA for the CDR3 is TGTGCCATCAGGCCGACTAGCATTCTCTCGGGCAATGAGCAGTTCTTC. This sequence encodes CAIRPTSILSGNEQFF.

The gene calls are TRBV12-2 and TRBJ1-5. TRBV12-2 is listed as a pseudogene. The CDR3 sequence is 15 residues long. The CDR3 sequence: CARAAEPVANQPQHF. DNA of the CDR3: TGTGCAAGAGCGGCTGAACCGGTGGCAAATCAGCCCCAGCATTTT.

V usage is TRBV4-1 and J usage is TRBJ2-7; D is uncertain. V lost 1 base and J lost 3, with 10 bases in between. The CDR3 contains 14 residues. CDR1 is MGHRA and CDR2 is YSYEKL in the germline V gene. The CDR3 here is CASSQVGQNYEQYF. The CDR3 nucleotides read TGCGCCAGCAGCCAAGTTGGGCAAAACTACGAGCAGTACTTC.

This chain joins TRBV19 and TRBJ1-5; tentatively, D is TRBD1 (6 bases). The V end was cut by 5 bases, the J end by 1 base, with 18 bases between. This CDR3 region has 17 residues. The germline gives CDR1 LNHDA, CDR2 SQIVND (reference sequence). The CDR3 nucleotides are TGTGCCAGTAGTGCCAGACCCAGGGGCAAAAGCAATCAGCCCCAGCATTTT. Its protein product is CASSARPRGKSNQPQHF.

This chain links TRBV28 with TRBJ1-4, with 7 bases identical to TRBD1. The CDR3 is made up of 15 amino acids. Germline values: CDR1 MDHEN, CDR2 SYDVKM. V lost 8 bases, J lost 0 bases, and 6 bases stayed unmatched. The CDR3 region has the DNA TGTGCCAGCCGAAACAGGGGTGCAACTAATGAAAAACTGTTTTTT. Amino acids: CASRNRGATNEKLFF.

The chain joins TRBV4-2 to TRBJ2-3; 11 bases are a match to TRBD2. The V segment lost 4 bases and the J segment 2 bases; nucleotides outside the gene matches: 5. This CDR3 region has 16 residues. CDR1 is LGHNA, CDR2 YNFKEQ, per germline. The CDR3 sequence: CASSRRTSGLTDTQYF. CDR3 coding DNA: TGTGCCAGCAGCCGGCGGACTAGCGGGCTCACAGATACGCAGTATTTT.

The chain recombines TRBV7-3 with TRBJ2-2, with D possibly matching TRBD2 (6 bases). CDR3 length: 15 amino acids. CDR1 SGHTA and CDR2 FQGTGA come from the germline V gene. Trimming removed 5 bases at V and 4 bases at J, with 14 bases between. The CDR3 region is CASSPGLSATGELFF. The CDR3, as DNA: TGTGCCAGCAGCCCCGGACTATCGGCCACCGGGGAGCTGTTTTTT.

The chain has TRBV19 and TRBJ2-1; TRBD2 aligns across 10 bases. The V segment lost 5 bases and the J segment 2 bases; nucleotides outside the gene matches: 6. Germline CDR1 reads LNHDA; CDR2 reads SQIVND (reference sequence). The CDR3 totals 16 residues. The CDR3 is CASSVRLAGTYNEQFF. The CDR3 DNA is TGTGCCAGTAGTGTGAGACTAGCGGGTACCTACAATGAGCAGTTCTTC.